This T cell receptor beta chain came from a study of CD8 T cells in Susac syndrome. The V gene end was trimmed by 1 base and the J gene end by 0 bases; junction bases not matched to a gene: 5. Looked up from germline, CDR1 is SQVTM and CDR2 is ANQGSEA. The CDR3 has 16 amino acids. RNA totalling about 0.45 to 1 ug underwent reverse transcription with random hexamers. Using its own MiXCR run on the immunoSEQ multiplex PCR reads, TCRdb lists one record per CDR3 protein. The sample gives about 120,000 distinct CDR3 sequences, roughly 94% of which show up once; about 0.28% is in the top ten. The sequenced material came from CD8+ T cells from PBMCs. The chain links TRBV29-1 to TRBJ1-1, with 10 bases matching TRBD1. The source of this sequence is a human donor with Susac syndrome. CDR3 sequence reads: CSVEGGTGALNTEAFF. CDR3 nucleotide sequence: TGCAGCGTTGAAGGGGGGACAGGGGCCCTGAACACTGAAGCTTTCTTT.